This T cell receptor beta chain appears in the sequencing data of a study of ipilimumab plus nivolumab after autologous stem cell transplantation. Background on the study: Myeloma cases were transplant-naive high-risk or relapsed within 3 years post first autologous transplant.

TCRdb's table, derived via immunoSEQ multiplex PCR, lists solely in-frame clones and lacks some. The table shows 43,000 or so clones, with 70% to 90% occurring only once. This CDR3 contains 13 residues. Germline loops: CDR1 WSHSY, CDR2 SAAADI. Trimming removed 6 bases at V and 1 base at J, with 9 bases between. Checkpoint therapy with ipilimumab 1 mg/kg began 14 to 28 days after transplant. Dosing: nivolumab 3 mg/kg IV, weeks 1, 4, 7, 10, then every two weeks to week 26. V is TRBV10-2 and J is TRBJ2-5; D not certain. Here the sequenced sample was PBMCs, taken in a trial of ipilimumab plus nivolumab as post-transplant consolidation. The receptor was isolated from a male donor with multiple myeloma. In DNA, the CDR3 is TGCGCCAGCAGCTGGACGGCCCAAGAGACCCAGTACTTC. Protein product: CASSWTAQETQYF.